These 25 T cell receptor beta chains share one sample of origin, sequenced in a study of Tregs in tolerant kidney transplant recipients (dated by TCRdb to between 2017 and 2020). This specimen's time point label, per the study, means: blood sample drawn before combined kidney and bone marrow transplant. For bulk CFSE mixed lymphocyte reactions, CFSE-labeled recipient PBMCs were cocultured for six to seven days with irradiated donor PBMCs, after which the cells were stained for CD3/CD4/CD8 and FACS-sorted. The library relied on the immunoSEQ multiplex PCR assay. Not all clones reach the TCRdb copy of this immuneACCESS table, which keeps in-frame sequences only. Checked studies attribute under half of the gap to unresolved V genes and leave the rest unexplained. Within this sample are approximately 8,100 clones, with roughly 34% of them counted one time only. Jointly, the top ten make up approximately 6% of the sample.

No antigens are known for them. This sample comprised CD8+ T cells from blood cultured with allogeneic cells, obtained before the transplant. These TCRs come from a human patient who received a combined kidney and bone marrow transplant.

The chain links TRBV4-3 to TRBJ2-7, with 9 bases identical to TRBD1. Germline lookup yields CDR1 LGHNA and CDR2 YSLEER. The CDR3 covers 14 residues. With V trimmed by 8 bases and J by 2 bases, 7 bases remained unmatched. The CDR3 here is CASRGTGLTYEQYF. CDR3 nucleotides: TGCGCCAGCCGCGGGACAGGGCTAACCTACGAGCAGTACTTC.

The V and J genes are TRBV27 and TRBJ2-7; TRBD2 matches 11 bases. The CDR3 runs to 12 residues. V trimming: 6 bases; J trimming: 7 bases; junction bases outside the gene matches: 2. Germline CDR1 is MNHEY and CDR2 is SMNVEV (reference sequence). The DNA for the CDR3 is TGTGCCAGCAGGGGACTAGCGGAAGAGCAGTACTTC. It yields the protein CASRGLAEEQYF.

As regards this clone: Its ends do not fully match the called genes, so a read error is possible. The CDR3, as DNA: TGCAGCGTTGAGTGGGACTTCTTC. Its protein is CSVEWDFF. This chain uses TRBV29-1 with TRBJ1-2, with D possibly matching TRBD1 (5 bases). The CDR3 covers 8 residues. CDR1 and CDR2 from the germline V gene are SQVTM and ANQGSEA. Drawing the rest from reference TRBV29-1 and TRBJ1-2, the complete variable domain is SAVISQKPSRDICQRGTSLTIQCQVDSQVTMMFWYRQQPGQSLTLIATANQGSEATYESGFVIDKFPISRPNLTFSTLTVSNMSPEDSSIYLCSVEWDFFGSGTRLTVV.

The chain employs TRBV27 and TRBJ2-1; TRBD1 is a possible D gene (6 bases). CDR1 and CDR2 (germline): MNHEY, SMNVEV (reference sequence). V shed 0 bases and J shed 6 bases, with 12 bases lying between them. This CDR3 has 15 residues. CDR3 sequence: CASSLSTTGSNEQFF. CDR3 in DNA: TGTGCCAGCAGTTTATCAACTACAGGGTCCAATGAGCAGTTCTTC.

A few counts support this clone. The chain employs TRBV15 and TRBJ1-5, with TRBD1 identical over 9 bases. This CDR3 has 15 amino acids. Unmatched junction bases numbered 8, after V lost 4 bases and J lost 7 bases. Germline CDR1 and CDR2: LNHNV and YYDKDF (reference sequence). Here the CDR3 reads CATSMDRGYRQPQHF. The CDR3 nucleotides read TGTGCCACCAGCATGGACAGGGGCTACAGGCAGCCCCAGCATTTT.

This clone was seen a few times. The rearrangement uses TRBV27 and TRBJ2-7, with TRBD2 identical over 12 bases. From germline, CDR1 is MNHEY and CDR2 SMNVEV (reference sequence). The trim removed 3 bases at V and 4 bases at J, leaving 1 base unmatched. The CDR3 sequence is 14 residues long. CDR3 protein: CASSFGTSGYEQYF. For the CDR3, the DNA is TGTGCCAGCAGTTTCGGGACTAGCGGGTACGAGCAGTACTTC.

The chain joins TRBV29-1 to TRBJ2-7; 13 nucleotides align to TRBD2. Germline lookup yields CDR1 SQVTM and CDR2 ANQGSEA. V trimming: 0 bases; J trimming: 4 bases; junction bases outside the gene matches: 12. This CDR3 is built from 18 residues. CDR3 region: CSVEDGSGTSGTIYEQYF. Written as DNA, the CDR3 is TGCAGCGTTGAAGATGGCTCCGGGACTAGCGGGACTATTTACGAGCAGTACTTC.

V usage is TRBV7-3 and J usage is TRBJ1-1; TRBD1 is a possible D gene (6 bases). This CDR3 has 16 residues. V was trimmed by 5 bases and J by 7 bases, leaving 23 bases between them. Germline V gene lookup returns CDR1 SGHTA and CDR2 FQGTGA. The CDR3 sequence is CASSPIPGGPRVEAFF. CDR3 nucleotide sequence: TGTGCCAGCAGCCCTATACCGGGGGGGCCGAGGGTTGAAGCTTTCTTT. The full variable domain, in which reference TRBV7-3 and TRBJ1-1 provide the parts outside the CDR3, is GAGVSQTPSNKVTEKGKYVELRCDPISGHTALYWYRQSLGQGPEFLIYFQGTGAADDSGLPNDRFFAVRPEGSVSTLKIQRTERGDSAVYLCASSPIPGGPRVEAFFGQGTRLTVV.

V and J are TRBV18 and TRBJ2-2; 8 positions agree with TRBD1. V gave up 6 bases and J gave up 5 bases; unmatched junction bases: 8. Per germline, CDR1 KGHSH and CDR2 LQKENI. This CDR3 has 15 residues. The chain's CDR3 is CASSQGQGWTGELFF. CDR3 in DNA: TGTGCCAGCTCCCAAGGACAGGGTTGGACCGGGGAGCTGTTTTTT.

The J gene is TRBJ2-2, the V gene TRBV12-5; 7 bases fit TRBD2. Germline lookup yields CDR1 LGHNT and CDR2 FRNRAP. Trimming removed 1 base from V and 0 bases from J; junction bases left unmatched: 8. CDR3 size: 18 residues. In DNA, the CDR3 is TGTGCTAGTGGTTTGGGGGGGACTATAAGACCGAACACCGGGGAGCTGTTTTTT. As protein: CASGLGGTIRPNTGELFF.

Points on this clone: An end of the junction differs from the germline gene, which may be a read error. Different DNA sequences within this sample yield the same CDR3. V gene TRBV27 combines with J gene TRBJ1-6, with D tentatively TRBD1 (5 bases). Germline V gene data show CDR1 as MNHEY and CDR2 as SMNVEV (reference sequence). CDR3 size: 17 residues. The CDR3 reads CASSLEQVPSYNSPLHF. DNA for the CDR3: TGTGCCAGCAGTTTAGAACAGGTCCCATCTTATAATTCCCCCCTCCACTTT.

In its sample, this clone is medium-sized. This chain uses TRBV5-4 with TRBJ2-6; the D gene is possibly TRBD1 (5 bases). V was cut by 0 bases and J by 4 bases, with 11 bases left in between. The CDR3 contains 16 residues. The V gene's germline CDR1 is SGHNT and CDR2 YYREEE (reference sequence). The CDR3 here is CASSLDQGQGANVLTF. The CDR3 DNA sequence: TGTGCCAGCAGCTTGGATCAGGGCCAAGGGGCCAACGTCCTGACTTTC.

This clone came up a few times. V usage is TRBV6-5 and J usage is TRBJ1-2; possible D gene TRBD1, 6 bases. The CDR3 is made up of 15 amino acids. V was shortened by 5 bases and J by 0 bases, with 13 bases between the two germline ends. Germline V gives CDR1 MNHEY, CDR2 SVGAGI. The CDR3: CASSVRTDPNYGYTF. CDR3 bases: TGTGCCAGCAGTGTCCGGACAGACCCTAACTATGGCTACACCTTC.

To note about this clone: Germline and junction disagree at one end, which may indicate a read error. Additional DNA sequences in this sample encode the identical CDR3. As DNA, the CDR3 is TGTGCCAGCAATGAAAGGAGGACGGCCTACGAGCAGTACTTC. This translates into CASNERRTAYEQYF. The chain links TRBV6-1 to TRBJ2-7, with D maybe TRBD2 (5 bases). Germline values: CDR1 MNHNS, CDR2 SASEGT. CDR3 size: 14 residues.

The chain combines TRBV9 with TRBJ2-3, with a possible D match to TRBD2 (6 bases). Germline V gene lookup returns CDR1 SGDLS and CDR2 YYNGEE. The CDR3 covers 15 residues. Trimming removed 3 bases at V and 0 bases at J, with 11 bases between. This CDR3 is CASSALASSTDTQYF. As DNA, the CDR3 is TGTGCCAGCAGCGCTCTAGCGTCTAGCACAGATACGCAGTATTTT.

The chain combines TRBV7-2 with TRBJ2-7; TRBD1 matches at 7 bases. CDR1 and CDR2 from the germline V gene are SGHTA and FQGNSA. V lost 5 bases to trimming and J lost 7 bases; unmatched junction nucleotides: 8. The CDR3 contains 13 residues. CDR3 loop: CASSPSSGGEQYF. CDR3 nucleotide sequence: TGTGCCAGCAGCCCATCTTCAGGGGGAGAGCAGTACTTC. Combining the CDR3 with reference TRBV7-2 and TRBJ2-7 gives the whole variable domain GAGVSQSPSNKVTEKGKDVELRCDPISGHTALYWYRQSLGQGLEFLIYFQGNSAPDKSGLPSDRFSAERTGGSVSTLTIQRTQQEDSAVYLCASSPSSGGEQYFGPGTRLTVT.

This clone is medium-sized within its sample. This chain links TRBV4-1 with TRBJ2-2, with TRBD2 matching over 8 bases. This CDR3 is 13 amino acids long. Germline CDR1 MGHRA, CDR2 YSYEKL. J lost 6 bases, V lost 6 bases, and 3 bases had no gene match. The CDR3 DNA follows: TGCGCCAGCAGGAATAGCGGGGCCGGGGAGCTGTTTTTT. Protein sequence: CASRNSGAGELFF.

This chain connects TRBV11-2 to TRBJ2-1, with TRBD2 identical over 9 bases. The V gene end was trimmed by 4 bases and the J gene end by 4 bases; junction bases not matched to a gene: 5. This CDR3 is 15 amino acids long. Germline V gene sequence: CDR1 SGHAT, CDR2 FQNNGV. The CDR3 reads CASSSREGLYNEQFF. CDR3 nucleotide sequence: TGTGCCAGCAGCTCGCGGGAGGGCCTATACAATGAGCAGTTCTTC. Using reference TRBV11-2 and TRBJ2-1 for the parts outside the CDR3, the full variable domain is EAGVAQSPRYKIIEKRQSVAFWCNPISGHATLYWYQQILGQGPKLLIQFQNNGVVDDSQLPKDRFSAERLKGVDSTLKIQPAKLEDSAVYLCASSSREGLYNEQFFGPGTRLTVL.

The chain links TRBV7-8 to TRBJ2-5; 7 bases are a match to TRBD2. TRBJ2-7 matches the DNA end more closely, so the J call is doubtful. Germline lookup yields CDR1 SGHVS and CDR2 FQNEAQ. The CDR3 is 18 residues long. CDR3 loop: CASSLGGGSGGDSYEQYF. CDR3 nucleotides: TGTGCCAGCAGCTTAGGGGGGGGGTCCGGAGGGGACTCCTACGAGCAGTACTTC.

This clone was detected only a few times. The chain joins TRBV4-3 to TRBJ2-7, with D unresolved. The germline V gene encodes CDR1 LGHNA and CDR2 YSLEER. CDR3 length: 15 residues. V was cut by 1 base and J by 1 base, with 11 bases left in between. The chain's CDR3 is CASSQGRVDSYEQYF. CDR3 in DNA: TGCGCCAGCAGCCAAGGACGGGTCGATTCCTACGAGCAGTACTTC.

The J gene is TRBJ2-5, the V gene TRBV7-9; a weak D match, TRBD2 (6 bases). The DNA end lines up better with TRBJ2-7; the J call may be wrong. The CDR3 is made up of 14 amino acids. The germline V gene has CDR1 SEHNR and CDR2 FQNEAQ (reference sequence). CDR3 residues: CASSLRGTAYEQYF. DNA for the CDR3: TGTGCCAGCAGCCTACGGGGGACCGCCTACGAGCAGTACTTC.

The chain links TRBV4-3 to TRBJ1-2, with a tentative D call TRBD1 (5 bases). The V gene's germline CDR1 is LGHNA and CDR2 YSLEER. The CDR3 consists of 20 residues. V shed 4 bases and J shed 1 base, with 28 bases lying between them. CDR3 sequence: CASSRHPTRGRDPLNYGYTF. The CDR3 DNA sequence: TGCGCCAGCAGCCGTCATCCCACCCGGGGGAGGGACCCCCTTAACTATGGCTACACCTTC.

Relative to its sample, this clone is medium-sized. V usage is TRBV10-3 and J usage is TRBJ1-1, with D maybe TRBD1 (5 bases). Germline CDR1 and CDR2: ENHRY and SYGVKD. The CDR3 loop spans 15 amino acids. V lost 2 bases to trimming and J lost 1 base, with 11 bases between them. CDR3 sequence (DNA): TGTGCCATCAGTGAGACGGACACCCCGAACACTGAAGCTTTCTTT. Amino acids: CAISETDTPNTEAFF.

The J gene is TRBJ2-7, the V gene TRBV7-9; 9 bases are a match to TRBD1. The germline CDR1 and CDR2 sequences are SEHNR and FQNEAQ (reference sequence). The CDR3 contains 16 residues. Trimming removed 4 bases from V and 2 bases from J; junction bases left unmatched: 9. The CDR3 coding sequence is TGTGCCAGCAGCTCCCGCCCGGGGACAGGGACCTACGAGCAGTACTTC. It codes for CASSSRPGTGTYEQYF. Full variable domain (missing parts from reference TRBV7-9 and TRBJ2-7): DTGVSQNPRHKITKRGQNVTFRCDPISEHNRLYWYRQTLGQGPEFLTYFQNEAQLEKSRLLSDRFSAERPKGSFSTLEIQRTEQGDSAMYLCASSSRPGTGTYEQYFGPGTRLTVT.

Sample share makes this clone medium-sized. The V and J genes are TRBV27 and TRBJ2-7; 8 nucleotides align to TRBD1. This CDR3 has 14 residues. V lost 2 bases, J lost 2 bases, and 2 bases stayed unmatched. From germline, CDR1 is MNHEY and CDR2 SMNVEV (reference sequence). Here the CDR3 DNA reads TGTGCCAGCAGTTTAGTGACAGGGGCCTACGAGCAGTACTTC. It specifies CASSLVTGAYEQYF.